This T cell receptor (beta chain) was retrieved from a study of early T cells in non-severe SARS-CoV-2 infection. Study details: It was bulk RNA from unsorted whole blood that was sequenced, and the chains were unpaired.

This clonotype was seen at least ten times. The V gene lost 6 bases and the J gene lost 1 base, with 15 bases spanning the gap. From germline, CDR1 is DFQATT and CDR2 SNEGSKA (reference sequence). The CDR3 extends over 14 amino acids. Individual cDNA molecules received unique molecular identifiers. A single record per CDR3 protein comes from TCRdb applying MiXCR to the 5' RACE reads. The table has 62,000 or so distinct CDR3 sequences, more than 9% seen once. The chain is built from TRBV20-1 and TRBJ1-2; possible D gene TRBD1, 6 bases. The source is an adult who was a healthcare worker with PCR-confirmed SARS-CoV-2 infection or an uninfected control (not recorded which). Sequencing was done on a sample of whole blood. In DNA form, the CDR3 reads TGCAGTGCGATTCGGGGGGCCTTTAACTATGGCTACACCTTC. Translation: CSAIRGAFNYGYTF.